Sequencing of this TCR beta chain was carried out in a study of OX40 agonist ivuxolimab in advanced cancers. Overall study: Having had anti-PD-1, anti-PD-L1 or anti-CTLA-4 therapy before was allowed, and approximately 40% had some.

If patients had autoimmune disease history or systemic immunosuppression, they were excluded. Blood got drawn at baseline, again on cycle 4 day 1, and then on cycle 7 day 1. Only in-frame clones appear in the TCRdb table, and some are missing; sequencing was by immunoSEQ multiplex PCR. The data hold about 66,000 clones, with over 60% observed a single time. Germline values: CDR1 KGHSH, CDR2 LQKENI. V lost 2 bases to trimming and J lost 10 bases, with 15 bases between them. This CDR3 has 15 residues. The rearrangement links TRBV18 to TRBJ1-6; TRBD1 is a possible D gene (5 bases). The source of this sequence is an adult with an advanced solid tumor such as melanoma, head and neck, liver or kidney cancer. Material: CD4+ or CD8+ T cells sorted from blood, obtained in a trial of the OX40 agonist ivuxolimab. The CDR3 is CASSPIQGEVSPLHF. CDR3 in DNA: TGTGCCAGCTCACCAATCCAGGGAGAGGTCTCACCCCTCCACTTT.